These 9 T cell receptor beta chains were all obtained from the same sample, sequenced in a study of shared clonotypes between healthy human individuals. This table comes from immunoSEQ multiplex PCR, and its TCRdb copy is limited to in-frame clones, with some not included. The sample consists of approximately 740,000 clones, around 72% of them appearing once. Sequenced input: memory CD4+ T cells sorted from blood. Subset of the sample: CD45RA-negative fraction. The receptors shown here come from a woman in her 30s in good health.

V is TRBV14 and J is TRBJ2-7; no clear D. This CDR3 has 13 residues. The V end lost 0 bases, the J end lost 6 bases, and 9 bases lay between the germline ends. Germline loops: CDR1 SGHDN, CDR2 FVKESK. CDR3 in DNA: TGTGCCAGCAGCCAAGATCGAAAGGGCGAGCAGTACTTC. Protein product: CASSQDRKGEQYF.

The chain links TRBV5-1 to TRBJ1-1; the D gene is possibly TRBD1 (5 bases). The CDR3 is made up of 16 amino acids. V lost 2 bases, J lost 5 bases, and 19 bases lay in between. Germline V gene lookup returns CDR1 SGHRS and CDR2 YFSETQ. CDR3 amino acids: CASSFRWDGAWTEAFF. The DNA for the CDR3 is TGCGCCAGCAGCTTCCGGTGGGACGGGGCGTGGACTGAAGCTTTCTTT.

The gene calls are TRBV2 and TRBJ1-1, with 7 bases identical to TRBD1. Trimming took 5 bases from V and 5 from J; bases not matched to a gene: 8. Germline V gene data show CDR1 as SNHLY and CDR2 as FYNNEI. The CDR3 is made up of 14 amino acids. DNA of the CDR3: TGTGCCAGCAGTCAACGACAGGGACGTACTGAAGCTTTCTTT. This gives the protein CASSQRQGRTEAFF.

This clone was seen more than once but under ten times. The V gene is TRBV7-6, the J gene TRBJ2-5, with a weak D call TRBD2 (6 bases). Judging by the DNA end, TRBJ2-7 fits better; the J call may be wrong. CDR3 length: 12 residues. Germline V gene lookup returns CDR1 SGHVS and CDR2 FNYEAQ. This CDR3 is CASSASAYEQYF. The CDR3 region has the DNA TGTGCCAGCAGCGCTAGCGCGTACGAGCAGTACTTC.

This chain links TRBV5-8 with TRBJ1-1; D is uncertain. CDR1 is SGHTS and CDR2 is YDEGEE in the germline V gene. V lost 0 bases to trimming and J lost 7 bases, with 4 bases between them. The CDR3 contains 11 residues. The CDR3 region has the DNA TGTGCCAGCAGCTTGGACGTTGAAGCTTTCTTT. Its protein product is CASSLDVEAFF.

J is TRBJ2-3 and V is TRBV27; possibly TRBD2 for D (5 bases). Trimming stripped 6 bases from V and 4 bases from J, with 14 bases between. This CDR3 comprises 14 residues. Germline assignment: CDR1 MNHEY and CDR2 SMNVEV (reference sequence). Written as DNA, the CDR3 is TGTGCCAGCAGGGCCGGGAAGTTGGCAGATACGCAGTATTTT. This gives the protein CASRAGKLADTQYF.

V is TRBV5-1 and J is TRBJ2-3; TRBD2 agrees at 12 bases. With 3 bases clipped from V and 2 bases from J, the junction kept 16 bases outside the gene matches. The CDR3 is made up of 20 amino acids. Germline V gives CDR1 SGHRS, CDR2 YFSETQ. CDR3 residues: CASSSSASGRATALTDTQYF. As DNA, the CDR3 is TGCGCCAGCAGCTCCTCGGCTAGCGGGAGGGCCACAGCCCTCACAGATACGCAGTATTTT. Together with reference TRBV5-1 and TRBJ2-3, the CDR3 gives the full variable domain: KAGVTQTPRYLIKTRGQQVTLSCSPISGHRSVSWYQQTPGQGLQFLFEYFSETQRNKGNFPGRFSGRQFSNSRSEMNVSTLELGDSALYLCASSSSASGRATALTDTQYFGPGTRLTVL.

V gene TRBV30 combines with J gene TRBJ1-6; D unclear. From germline, CDR1 is GTSNPN and CDR2 SVGIG (reference sequence). This CDR3 region has 11 residues. Trimming pared 4 bases from V and 14 bases from J, leaving 12 bases between. The CDR3 loop is CAWTPGGALHF. For the CDR3, the DNA is TGTGCCTGGACGCCCGGTGGAGCCCTCCACTTT.

This chain links TRBV5-5 with TRBJ2-7, with 8 positions matching TRBD1. From germline, CDR1 is SGHKS and CDR2 YYEKEE (reference sequence). V lost 2 bases and J lost 4; bases outside the gene matches: 8. The CDR3 is made up of 15 amino acids. CDR3 protein: CASSLNPDRAYEQYF. The CDR3 DNA sequence: TGTGCCAGCAGCTTAAACCCGGACAGGGCTTACGAGCAGTACTTC.